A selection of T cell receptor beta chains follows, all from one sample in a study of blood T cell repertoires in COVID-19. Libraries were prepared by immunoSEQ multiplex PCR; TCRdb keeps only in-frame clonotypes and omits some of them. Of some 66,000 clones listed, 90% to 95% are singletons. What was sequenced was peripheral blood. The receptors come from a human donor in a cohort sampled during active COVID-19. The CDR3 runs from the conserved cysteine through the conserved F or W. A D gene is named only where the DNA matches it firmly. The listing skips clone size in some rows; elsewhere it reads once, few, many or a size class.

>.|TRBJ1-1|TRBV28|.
CASRAGTQNTEAFF
TGTGCCAGCAGAGCCGGGACACAGAACACTGAAGCTTTCTTT
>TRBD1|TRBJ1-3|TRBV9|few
CASSTSGQPSSGNTIYF
TGTGCCAGCAGCACATCGGGACAGCCTTCCTCTGGAAACACCATATATTTT
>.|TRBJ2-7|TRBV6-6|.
CASRTGQLQDEQYF
TGTGCCAGCAGGACCGGACAGCTCCAAGACGAGCAGTACTTC
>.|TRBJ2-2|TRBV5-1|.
CASSLPLGDTGELFF
TGCGCCAGCAGCTTGCCGCTTGGAGACACCGGGGAGCTGTTTTTT
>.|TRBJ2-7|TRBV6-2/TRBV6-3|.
CASTPGASSYEQYF
TGTGCCAGCACCCCGGGGGCTAGCTCCTACGAGCAGTACTTC
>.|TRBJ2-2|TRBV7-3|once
CASSLHGPPTGELFF
TGTGCCAGCAGCTTACATGGCCCTCCCACCGGGGAGCTGTTTTTT
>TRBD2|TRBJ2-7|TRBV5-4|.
CASSPIGGRSHEQYF
TGTGCCAGCAGCCCGATAGGCGGGAGGTCCCACGAGCAGTACTTC
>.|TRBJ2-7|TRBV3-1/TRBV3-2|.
CASSQNGVSYEQYF
TGTGCCAGCAGCCAAAACGGAGTCTCCTACGAGCAGTACTTC
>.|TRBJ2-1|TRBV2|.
CASSEEGGEHNEQFF
TGTGCCAGCAGTGAAGAGGGGGGGGAACACAATGAGCAGTTCTTC
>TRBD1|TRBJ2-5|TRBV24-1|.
CATRRTGQETQYF
TGTGCCACCAGAAGGACAGGGCAAGAGACCCAGTACTTC
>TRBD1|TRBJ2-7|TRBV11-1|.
CASSSLGDRAYEQYF
TGTGCCAGCAGCTCTTTGGGGGACAGGGCTTACGAGCAGTACTTC
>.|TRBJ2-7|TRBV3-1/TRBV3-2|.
CASSQDTGRQYF
TGTGCCAGCAGCCAAGATACAGGCAGGCAGTACTTC
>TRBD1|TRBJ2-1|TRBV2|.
CASRKTGTNEQFF
TGTGCCAGCAGGAAGACAGGGACCAATGAGCAGTTCTTC
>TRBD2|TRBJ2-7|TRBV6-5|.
CASEASGAYEQYF
TGTGCCAGCGAAGCTAGCGGAGCCTACGAGCAGTACTTC
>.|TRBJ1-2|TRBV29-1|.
CSVERSSGDGYTF
TGCAGCGTTGAACGGTCGTCAGGGGATGGCTACACCTTC
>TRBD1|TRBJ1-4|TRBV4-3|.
CASSQAAGTGKEKLFF
TGCGCCAGCAGCCAAGCTGCCGGGACAGGGAAGGAAAAACTGTTTTTT
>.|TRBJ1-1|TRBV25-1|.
CASNTGSRGRTEAFF
TGTGCCAGCAATACCGGTTCTAGGGGAAGGACTGAAGCTTTCTTT
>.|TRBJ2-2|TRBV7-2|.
CASSFAGTGTATGELFF
TGTGCCAGCAGCTTCGCTGGAACAGGGACGGCCACCGGGGAGCTGTTTTTT
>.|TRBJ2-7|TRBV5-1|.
CASSLAAGALYEQYF
TGCGCCAGCAGCTTGGCTGCAGGGGCTTTGTACGAGCAGTACTTC
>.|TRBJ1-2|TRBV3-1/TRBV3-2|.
CASSQVSGYTF
TGTGCCAGCAGCCAAGTGAGTGGCTACACCTTC
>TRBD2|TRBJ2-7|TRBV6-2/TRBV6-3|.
CASSFNAGGPYEQYF
TGTGCCAGCAGTTTCAACGCGGGAGGGCCCTACGAGCAGTACTTC
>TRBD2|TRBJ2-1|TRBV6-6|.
CASKPPGLAGYNEQFF
TGTGCCAGCAAACCACCCGGACTAGCGGGCTACAATGAGCAGTTCTTC
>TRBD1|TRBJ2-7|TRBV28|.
CASSATGLRYEQYF
TGTGCCAGCAGTGCGACAGGGTTACGGTACGAGCAGTACTTC
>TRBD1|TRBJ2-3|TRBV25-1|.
CASSGQTGGTDTQYF
TGTGCCAGCAGTGGGCAGACAGGGGGCACAGATACGCAGTATTTT
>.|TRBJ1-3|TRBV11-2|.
CASSQYSPGGSGNTIYF
TGTGCCAGCAGCCAATATAGTCCGGGTGGCTCTGGAAACACCATATATTTT
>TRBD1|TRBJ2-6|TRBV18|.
CASSPRGQGVGGANVLTF
TGTGCCAGCTCACCGAGGGGACAGGGGGTAGGAGGGGCCAACGTCCTGACTTTC
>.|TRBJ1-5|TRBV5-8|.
CASSLARVRNQPQHF
TGTGCCAGCAGCTTGGCGAGGGTTCGCAATCAGCCCCAGCATTTT